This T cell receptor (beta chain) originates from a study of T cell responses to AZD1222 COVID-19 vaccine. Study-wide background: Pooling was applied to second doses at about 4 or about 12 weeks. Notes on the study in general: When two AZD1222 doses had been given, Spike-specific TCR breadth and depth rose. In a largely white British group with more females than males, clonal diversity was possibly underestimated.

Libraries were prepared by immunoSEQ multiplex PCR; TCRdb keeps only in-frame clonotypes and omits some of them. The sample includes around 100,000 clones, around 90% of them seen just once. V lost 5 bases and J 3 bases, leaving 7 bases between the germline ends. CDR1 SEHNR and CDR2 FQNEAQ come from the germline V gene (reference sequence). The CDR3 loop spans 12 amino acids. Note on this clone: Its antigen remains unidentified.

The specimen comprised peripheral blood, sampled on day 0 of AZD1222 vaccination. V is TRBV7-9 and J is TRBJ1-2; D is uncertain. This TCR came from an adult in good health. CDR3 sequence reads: CASSVDYYGYTF. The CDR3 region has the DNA TGTGCCAGCAGCGTGGACTACTATGGCTACACCTTC. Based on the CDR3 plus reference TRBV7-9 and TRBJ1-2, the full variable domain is DTGVSQNPRHKITKRGQNVTFRCDPISEHNRLYWYRQTLGQGPEFLTYFQNEAQLEKSRLLSDRFSAERPKGSFSTLEIQRTEQGDSAMYLCASSVDYYGYTFGSGTRLTVV.